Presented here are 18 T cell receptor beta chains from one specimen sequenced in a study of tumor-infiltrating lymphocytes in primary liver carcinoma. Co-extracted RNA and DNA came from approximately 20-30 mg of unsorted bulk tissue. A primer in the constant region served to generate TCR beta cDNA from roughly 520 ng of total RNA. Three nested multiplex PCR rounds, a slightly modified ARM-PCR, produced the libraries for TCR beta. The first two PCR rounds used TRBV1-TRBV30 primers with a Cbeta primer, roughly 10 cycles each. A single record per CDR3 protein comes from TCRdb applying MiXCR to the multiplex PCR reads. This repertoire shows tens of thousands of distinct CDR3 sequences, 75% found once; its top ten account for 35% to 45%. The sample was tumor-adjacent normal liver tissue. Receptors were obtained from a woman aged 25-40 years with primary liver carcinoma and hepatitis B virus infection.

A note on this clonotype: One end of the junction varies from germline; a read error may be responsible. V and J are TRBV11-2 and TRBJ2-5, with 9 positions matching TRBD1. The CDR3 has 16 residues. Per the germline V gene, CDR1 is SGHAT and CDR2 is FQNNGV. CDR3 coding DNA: TGTGCTAGCAGCACAAGAACAGGGGGCGTTAAAGAGACCCAGTACTTC. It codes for CASSTRTGGVKETQYF.

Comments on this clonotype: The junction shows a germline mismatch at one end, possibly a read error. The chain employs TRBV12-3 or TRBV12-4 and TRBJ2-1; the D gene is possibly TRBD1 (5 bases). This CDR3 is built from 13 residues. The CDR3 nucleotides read TGTTCCAGCAGTTTAGACAGATACAATGAGCAATTCTTC. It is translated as CSSSLDRYNEQFF.

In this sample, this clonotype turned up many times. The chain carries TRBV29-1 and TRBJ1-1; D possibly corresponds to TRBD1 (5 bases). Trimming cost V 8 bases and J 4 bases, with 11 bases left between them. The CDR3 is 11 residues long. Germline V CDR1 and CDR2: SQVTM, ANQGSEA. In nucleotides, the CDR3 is TGCAGCCTAAACCAGGGCACTGAAGCTTTCTTT. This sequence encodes CSLNQGTEAFF.

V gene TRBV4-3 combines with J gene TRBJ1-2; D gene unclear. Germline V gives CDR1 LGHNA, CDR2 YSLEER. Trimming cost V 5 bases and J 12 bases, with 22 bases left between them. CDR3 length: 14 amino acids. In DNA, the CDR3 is TGCGCCAGCAGCGTTGAGTTGGAGATCTATGGTCACACCTTC. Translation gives CASSVELEIYGHTF.

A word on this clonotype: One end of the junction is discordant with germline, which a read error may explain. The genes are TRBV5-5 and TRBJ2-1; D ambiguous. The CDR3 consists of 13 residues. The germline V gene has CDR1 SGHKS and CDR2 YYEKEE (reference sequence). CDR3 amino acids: CASSLDFYNKQFF. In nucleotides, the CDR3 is TGTGCCAGCAGTTTAGACTTCTACAATAAGCAGTTCTTC.

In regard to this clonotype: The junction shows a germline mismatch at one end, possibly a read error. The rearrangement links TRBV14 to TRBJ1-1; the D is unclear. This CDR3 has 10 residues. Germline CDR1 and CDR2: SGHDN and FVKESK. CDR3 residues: CAKEQSKAFF. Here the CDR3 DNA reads TGTGCCAAGGAACAGAGCAAAGCTTTCTTC. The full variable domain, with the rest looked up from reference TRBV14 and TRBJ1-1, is EAGVTQFPSHSVIEKGQTVTLRCDPISGHDNLYWYRRVMGKEIKFLLHFVKESKQDESGMPNNRFLAERTGGTYSTLKVQPAELEDSGVYFCAKEQSKAFFGQGTRLTVV.

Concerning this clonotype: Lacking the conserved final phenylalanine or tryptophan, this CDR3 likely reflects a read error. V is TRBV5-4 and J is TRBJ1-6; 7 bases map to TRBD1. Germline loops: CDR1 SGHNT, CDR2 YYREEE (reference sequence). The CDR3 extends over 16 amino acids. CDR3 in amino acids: CASSLGGSSYNSHLHI. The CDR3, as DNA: TGTGCCAGCAGCTTAGGGGGCAGCTCCTATAATTCACACCTCCACATT.

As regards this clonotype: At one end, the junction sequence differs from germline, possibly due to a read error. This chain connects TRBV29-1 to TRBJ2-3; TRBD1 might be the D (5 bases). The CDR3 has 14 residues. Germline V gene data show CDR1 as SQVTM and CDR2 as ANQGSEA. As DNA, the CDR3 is TGCAGCGTTGAAGAAGGGGTAGGAACAGATAAGCAGTATTTT. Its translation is CSVEEGVGTDKQYF.

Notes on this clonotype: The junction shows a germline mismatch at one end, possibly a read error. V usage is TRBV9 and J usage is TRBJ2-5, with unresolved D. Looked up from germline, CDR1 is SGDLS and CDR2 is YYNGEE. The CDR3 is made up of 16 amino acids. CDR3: CASSVEVETRRETRYF. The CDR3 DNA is TGTGCCAGCAGCGTAGAGGTAGAAACCCGCCGAGAGACCCGGTACTTC. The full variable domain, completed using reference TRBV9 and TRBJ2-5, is DSGVTQTPKHLITATGQRVTLRCSPRSGDLSVYWYQQSLDQGLQFLIQYYNGEERAKGNILERFSAQQFPDLHSELNLSSLELGDSALYFCASSVEVETRRETRYFGPGTRLLVL.

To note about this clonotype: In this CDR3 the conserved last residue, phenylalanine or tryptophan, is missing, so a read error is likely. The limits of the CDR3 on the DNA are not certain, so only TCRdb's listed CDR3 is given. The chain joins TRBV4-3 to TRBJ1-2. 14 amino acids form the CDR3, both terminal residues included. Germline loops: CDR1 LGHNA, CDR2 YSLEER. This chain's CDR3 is CASSAELEIYDCTL.

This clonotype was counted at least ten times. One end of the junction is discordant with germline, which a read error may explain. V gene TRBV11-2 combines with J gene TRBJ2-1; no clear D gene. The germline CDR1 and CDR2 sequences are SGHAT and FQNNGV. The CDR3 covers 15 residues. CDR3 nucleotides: TGTGCTAGCAGCTTAGATCTGGGGACCTACAATGAGCAGTTCTTC. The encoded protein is CASSLDLGTYNEQFF.

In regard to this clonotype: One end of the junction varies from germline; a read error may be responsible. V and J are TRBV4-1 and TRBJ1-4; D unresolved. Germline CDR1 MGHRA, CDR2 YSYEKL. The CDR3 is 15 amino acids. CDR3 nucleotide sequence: TGCGCCGGCAGCCAAGACGTCGCACCGAGGGAAAAACCGTTTTTT. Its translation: CAGSQDVAPREKPFF.

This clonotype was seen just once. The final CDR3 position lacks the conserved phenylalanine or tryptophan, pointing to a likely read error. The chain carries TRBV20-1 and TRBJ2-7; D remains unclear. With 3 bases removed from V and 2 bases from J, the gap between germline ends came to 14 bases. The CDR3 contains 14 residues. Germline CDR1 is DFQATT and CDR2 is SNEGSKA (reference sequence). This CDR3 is CSARFGLSPYEQYL. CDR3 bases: TGCAGTGCTAGGTTTGGGCTTAGCCCCTACGAGCAGTACCTC.

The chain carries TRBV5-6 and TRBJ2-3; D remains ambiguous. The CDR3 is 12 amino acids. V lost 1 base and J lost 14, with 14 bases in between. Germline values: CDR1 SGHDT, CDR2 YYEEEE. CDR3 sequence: CASSLRAGMRYF. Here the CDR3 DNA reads TGTGCCAGCAGCTTGAGGGCAGGTATGCGGTATTTT.

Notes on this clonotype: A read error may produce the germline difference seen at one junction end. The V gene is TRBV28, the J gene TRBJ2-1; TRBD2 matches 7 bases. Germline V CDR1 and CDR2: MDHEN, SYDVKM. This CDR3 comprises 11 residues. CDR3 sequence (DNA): TGTGTCAGCAGTCTGCGGGGGAATCGGTTCTTC. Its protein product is CVSSLRGNRFF.

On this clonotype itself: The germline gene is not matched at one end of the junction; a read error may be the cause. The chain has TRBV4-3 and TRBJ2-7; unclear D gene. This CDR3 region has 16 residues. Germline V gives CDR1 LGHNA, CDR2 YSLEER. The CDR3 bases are TGCGCCTGCAGCCAAGGAGTCAGCCGGTACTCCTACGAACAGTACTTC. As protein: CACSQGVSRYSYEQYF.

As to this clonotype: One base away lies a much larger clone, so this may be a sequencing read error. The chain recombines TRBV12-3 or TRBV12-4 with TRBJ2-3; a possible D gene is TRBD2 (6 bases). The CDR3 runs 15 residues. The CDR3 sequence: CVSSPRTTSGDTQYF. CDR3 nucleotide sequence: TGTGTCAGCAGTCCTCGGACTACCTCTGGAGATACGCAGTATTTT.

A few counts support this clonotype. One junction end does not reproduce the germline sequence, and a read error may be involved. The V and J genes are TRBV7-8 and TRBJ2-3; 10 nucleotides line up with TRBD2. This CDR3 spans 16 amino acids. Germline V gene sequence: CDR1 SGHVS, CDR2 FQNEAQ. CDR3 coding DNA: TGTGCCAGCAGCTTAGGAGCGGGAGGGCCTGGTGTCACGCACTATTTT. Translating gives CASSLGAGGPGVTHYF.